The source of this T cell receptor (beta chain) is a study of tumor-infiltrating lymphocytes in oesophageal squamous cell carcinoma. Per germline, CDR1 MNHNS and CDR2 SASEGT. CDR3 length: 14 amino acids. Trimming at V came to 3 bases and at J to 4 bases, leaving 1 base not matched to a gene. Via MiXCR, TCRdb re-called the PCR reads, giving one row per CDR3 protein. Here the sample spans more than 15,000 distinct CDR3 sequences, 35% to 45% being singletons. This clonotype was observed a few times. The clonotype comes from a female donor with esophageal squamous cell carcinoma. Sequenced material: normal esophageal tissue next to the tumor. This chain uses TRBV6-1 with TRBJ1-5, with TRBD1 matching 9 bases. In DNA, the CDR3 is TGTGCCAGCAGTGAGGACAGGGGAAATCAGCCCCAGCATTTT. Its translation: CASSEDRGNQPQHF.